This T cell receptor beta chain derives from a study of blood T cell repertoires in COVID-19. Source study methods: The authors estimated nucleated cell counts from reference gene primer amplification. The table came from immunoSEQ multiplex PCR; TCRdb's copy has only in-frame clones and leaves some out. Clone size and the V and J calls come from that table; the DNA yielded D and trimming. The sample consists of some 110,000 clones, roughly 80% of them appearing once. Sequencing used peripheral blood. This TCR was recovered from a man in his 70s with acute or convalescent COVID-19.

The CDR3 nucleotides are TGTGCCACCAGCAGAGTAAGGGGGCAGTCTGAAGCTTTCTTT. Encoded protein: CATSRVRGQSEAFF. This rearrangement joins TRBV15 to TRBJ1-1, with 7 bases matching TRBD1. This CDR3 has 14 amino acids. Germline values: CDR1 LNHNV, CDR2 YYDKDF (reference sequence). J gave up 6 bases and V 1 base, and 5 bases lay outside the gene matches.